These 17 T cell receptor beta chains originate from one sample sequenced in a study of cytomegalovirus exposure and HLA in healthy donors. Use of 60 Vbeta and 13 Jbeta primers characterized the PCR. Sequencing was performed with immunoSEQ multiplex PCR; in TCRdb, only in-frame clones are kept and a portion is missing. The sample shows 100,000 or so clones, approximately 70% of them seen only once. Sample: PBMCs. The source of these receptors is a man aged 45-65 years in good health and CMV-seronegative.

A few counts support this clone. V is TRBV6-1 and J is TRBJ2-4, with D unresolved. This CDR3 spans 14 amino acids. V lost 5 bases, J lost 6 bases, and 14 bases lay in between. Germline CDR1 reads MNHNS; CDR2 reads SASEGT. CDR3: CASSPVTGPNIQYF. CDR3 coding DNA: TGTGCCAGCAGTCCCGTAACGGGTCCAAACATTCAGTACTTC.

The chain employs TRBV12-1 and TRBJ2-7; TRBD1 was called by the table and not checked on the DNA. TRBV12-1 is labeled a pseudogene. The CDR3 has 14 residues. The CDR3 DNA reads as TGTGCCAGCAGCTTGGGCGAGTTAGACTACGAGCAGTACTTC. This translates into CASSLGELDYEQYF.

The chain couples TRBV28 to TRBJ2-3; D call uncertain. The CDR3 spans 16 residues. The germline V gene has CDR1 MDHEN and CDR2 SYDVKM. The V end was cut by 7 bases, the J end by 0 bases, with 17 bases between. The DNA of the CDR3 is TGTGCCAGCATGACAAGGTACAGTCCTAGCACAGATACGCAGTATTTT. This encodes CASMTRYSPSTDTQYF.

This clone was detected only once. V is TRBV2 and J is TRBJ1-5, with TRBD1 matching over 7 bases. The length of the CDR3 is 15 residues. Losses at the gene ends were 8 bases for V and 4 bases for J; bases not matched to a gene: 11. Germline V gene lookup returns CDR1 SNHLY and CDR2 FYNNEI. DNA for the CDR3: TGTGCCAGCCAAAAGGTCGTGACAGGGAATCAGCCCCAGCATTTT. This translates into CASQKVVTGNQPQHF. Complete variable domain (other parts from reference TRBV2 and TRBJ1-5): EPEVTQTPSHQVTQMGQEVILRCVPISNHLYFYWYRQILGQKVEFLVSFYNNEISEKSEIFDDQFSVERPDGSNFTLKIRSTKLEDSAMYFCASQKVVTGNQPQHFGDGTRLSIL.

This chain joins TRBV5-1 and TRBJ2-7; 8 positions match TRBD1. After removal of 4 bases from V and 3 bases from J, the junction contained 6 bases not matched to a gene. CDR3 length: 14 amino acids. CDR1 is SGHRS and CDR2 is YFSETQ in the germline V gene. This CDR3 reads CASSLGTGNYEQYF. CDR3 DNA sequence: TGCGCCAGCAGCCTCGGGACAGGTAACTACGAGCAGTACTTC.

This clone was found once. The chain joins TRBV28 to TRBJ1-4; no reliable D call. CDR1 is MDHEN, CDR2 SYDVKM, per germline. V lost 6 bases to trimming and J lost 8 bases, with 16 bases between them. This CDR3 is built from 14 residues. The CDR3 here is CASSVVATGEKLFF. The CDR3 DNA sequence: TGTGCCAGCAGCGTAGTGGCGACGGGAGAAAAACTGTTTTTT.

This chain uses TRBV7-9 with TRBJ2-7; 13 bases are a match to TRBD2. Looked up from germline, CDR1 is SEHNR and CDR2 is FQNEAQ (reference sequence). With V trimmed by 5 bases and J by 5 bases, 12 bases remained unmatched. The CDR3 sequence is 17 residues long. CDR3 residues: CASSPGTSGNLRDEQYF. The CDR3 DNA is TGTGCCAGCAGCCCCGGGACTAGCGGGAATCTAAGAGACGAGCAGTACTTC.

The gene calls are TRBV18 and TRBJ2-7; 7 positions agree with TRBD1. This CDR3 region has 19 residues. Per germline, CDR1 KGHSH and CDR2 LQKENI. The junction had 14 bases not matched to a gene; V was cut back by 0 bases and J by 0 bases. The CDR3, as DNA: TGTGCCAGCTCACCACCGGTCGCTGGACAGGACTTACGCTCCTACGAGCAGTACTTC. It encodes CASSPPVAGQDLRSYEQYF.

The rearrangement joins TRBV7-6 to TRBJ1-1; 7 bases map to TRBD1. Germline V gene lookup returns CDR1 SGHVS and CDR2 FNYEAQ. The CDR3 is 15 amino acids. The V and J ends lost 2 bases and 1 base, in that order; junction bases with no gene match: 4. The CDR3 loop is CASSLLGGKNTEAFF. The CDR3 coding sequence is TGTGCCAGCAGCTTACTAGGGGGCAAGAACACTGAAGCTTTCTTT.

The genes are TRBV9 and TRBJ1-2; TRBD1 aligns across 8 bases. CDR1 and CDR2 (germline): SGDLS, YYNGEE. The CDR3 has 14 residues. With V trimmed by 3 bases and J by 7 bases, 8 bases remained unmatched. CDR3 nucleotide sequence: TGTGCCAGCAGCGAATCCCCAGGGGGCCGTGGCTACACCTTC. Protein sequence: CASSESPGGRGYTF. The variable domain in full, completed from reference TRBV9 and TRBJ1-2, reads DSGVTQTPKHLITATGQRVTLRCSPRSGDLSVYWYQQSLDQGLQFLIQYYNGEERAKGNILERFSAQQFPDLHSELNLSSLELGDSALYFCASSESPGGRGYTFGSGTRLTVV.

CDR3 DNA: TGTGCCAGCAGCGCGTTGGCGGACAGGGCTGAAACTGAAGCTTTCTTT. Amino acids: CASSALADRAETEAFF. This rearrangement joins TRBV5-4 to TRBJ1-1; TRBD1 agrees at 8 bases. After removal of 4 bases from V and 5 bases from J, the junction contained 13 bases not matched to a gene. Germline CDR1 and CDR2: SGHNT and YYREEE (reference sequence). This CDR3 is built from 16 residues.

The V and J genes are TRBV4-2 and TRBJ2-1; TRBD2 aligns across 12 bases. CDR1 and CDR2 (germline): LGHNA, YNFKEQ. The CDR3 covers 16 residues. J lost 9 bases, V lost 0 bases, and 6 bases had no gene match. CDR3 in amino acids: CASSQEWTSGAFEQFF. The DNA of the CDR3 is TGTGCCAGCAGCCAAGAGTGGACTAGCGGGGCATTTGAGCAGTTCTTC.

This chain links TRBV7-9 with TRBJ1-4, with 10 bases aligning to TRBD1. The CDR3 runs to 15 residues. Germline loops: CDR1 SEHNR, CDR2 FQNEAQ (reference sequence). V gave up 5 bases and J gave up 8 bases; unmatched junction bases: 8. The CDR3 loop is CASSRGQGIGEKLFF. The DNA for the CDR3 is TGTGCCAGCAGCCGGGGACAGGGGATCGGCGAAAAACTGTTTTTT.

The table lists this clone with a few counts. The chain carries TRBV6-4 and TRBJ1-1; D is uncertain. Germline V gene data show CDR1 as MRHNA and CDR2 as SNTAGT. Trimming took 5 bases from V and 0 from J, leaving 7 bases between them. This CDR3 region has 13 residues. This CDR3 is CASSLSLNTEAFF. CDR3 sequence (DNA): TGTGCCAGCAGTCTCAGTCTGAACACTGAAGCTTTCTTT.

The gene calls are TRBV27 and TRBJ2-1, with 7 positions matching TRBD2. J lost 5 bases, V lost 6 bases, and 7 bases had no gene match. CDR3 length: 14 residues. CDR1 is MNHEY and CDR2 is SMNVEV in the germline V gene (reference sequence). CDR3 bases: TGTGCCAGCAGCCCGGGACTACGCGACAATGAGCAGTTCTTC. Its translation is CASSPGLRDNEQFF.

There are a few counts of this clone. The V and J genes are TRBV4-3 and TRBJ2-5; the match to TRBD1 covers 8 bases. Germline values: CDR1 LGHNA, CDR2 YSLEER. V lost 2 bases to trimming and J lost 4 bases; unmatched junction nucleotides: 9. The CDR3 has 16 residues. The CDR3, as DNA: TGCGCCAGCAGCCAATTTCAGACAGGGGCTACAGAGACCCAGTACTTC. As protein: CASSQFQTGATETQYF.

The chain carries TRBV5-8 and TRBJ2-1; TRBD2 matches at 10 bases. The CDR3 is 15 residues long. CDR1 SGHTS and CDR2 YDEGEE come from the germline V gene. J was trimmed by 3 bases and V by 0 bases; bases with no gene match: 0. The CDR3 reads CASSLGTSGYNEQFF. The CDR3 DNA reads TGTGCCAGCAGCTTGGGGACTAGCGGCTACAATGAGCAGTTCTTC.